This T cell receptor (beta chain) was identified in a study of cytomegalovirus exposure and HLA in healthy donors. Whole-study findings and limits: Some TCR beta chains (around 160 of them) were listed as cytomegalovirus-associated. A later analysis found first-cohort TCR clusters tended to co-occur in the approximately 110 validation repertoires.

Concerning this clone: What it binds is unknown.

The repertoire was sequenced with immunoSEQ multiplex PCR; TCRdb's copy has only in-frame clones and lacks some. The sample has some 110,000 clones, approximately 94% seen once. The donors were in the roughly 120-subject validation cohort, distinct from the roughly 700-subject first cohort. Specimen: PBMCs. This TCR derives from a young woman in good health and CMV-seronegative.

The CDR3 DNA reads as TGTGCCAGCAGTCCCGGGGGGTTCGAGCAGTACTTC. Protein: CASSPGGFEQYF. J is TRBJ2-7 and V is TRBV6-5, with 7 bases matching TRBD2. Germline V gene data show CDR1 as MNHEY and CDR2 as SVGAGI. V lost 5 bases to trimming and J lost 6 bases; unmatched junction nucleotides: 4. The CDR3 consists of 12 residues.